The source of this T cell receptor beta chain is a study of technical replicates of blood from a handful of donors. Using immunoSEQ multiplex PCR, the repertoire was profiled, and TCRdb retains in-frame clones only, with some absent. The data hold about 76,000 clones, with just under 97% observed a single time. Germline V gene data show CDR1 as SGHAT and CDR2 as FQNNGV. The ends were cut back, 0 bases at V and 6 bases at J, with 12 bases in the middle. The CDR3 totals 14 residues. The clonotype originates from a human donor in good health. The chain combines TRBV11-2 with TRBJ2-7; D might be TRBD2 (6 bases). Input material: T cells isolated from PBMCs. The CDR3 sequence: CASSLESSVREQYF. CDR3 in DNA: TGTGCCAGCAGCTTAGAGTCTAGCGTCCGCGAGCAGTACTTC.